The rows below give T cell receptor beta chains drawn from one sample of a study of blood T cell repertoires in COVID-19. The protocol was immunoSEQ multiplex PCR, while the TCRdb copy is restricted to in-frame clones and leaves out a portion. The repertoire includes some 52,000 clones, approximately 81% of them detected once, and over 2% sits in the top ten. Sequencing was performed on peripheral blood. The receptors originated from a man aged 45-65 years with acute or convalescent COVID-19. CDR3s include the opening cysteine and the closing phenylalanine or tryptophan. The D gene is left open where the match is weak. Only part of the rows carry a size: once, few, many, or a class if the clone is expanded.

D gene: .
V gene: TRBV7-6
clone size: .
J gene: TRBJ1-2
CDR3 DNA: TGTGCCAGCAGCTTAGTAGAGGGCCCTAACTATGGCTACACCTTC
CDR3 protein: CASSLVEGPNYGYTF

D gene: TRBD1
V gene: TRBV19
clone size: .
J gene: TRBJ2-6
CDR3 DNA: TGTGCCAGTAGTCTCGGACAGGCTGGGGCCAACGTCCTGACTTTC
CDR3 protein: CASSLGQAGANVLTF

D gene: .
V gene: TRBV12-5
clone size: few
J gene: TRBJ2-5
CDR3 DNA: TGTGCTAGTGGTATAGAAGAGACCCAGTACTTC
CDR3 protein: CASGIEETQYF

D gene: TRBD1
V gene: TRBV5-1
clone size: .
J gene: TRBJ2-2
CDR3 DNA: TGCGCCAGCAGCACCGACAGGGTAAACACCGGGGAGCTGTTTTTT
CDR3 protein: CASSTDRVNTGELFF

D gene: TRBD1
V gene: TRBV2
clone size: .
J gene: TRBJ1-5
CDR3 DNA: TGTGCCAGCAGTGTGGGACAGATTAATCAGCCCCAGCATTTT
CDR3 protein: CASSVGQINQPQHF

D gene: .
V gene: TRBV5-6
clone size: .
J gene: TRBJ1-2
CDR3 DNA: TGTGCCAGCAGCCAGCAGAGGGTTGGCTACACCTTC
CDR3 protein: CASSQQRVGYTF

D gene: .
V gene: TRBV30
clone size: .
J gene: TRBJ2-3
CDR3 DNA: TGTGCCTGGAGTGTACAAGATACGCAGTATTTT
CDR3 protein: CAWSVQDTQYF

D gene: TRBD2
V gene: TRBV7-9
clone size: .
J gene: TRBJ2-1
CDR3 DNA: TGTGCCAGCAGCCCTCCCCTGAGCGGGAGACCACACAATGAGCAGTTCTTC
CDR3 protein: CASSPPLSGRPHNEQFF

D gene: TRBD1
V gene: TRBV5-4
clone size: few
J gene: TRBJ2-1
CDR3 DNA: TGTGCCAGCAGCTTGTGGGACAGGGGACATGAGCAGTTCTTC
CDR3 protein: CASSLWDRGHEQFF

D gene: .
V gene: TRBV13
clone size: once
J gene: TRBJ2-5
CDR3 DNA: TGTGCCAGCAGCCTCGGGACAACCCAGGGGACCCAGTACTTC
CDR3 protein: CASSLGTTQGTQYF

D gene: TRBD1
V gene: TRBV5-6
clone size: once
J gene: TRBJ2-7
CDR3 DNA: TGTGCCAGCAGCTTGGCCTTGGGTGGGACAGCCTACGAGCAGTACTTC
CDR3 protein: CASSLALGGTAYEQYF

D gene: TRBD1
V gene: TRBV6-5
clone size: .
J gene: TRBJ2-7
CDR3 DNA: TGTGCCAGCAGTTATTACAGACAGGGTACCTACGAGCAGTACTTC
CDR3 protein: CASSYYRQGTYEQYF

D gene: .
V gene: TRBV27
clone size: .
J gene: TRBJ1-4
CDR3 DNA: TGTGCCAGCAGTTTGGGGAGTGGGATTAATGAAAAACTGTTTTTT
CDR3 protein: CASSLGSGINEKLFF

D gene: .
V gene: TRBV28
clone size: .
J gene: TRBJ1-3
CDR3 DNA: TGTGCCAGCACCTTAGGGGACTCTGGAAACACCATATATTTT
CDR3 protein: CASTLGDSGNTIYF

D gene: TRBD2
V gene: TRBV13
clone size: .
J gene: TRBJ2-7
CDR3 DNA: TGTGCCAGCAGCTTAACCGGGACTAGGTACGAGCAGTACTTC
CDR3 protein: CASSLTGTRYEQYF

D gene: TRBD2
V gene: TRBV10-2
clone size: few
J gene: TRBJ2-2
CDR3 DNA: TGCGCCAGCAGTTTTGCGGGAGGCCAGAACACCGGGGAGCTGTTTTTT
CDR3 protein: CASSFAGGQNTGELFF

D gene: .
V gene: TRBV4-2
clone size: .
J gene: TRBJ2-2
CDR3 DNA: TGTGCCAGCAGCCTCATTGCGGGTGGGAACACCGGGGAGCTGTTTTTT
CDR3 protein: CASSLIAGGNTGELFF

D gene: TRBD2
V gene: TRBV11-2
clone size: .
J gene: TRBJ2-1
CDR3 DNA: TGTGCCAGCAGCTTAGATCTGGGTAGCGGGAGGGCTGAGCAGTTCTTC
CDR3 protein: CASSLDLGSGRAEQFF

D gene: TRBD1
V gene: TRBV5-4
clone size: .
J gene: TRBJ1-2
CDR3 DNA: TGTGCCAGCAGCTTGGCCTGGGGACAGGGTACCTATGGCTACACCTTC
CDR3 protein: CASSLAWGQGTYGYTF

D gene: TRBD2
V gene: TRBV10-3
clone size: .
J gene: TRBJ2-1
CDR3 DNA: TGTGCCATCAGTGAAGTAGCGGGGGAGATATACAATGAGCAGTTCTTC
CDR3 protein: CAISEVAGEIYNEQFF

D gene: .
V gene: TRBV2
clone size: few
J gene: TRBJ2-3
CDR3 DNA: TGTGCCAGCAGTGGGCACAGTACAGAGCCCACAGATACGCAGTATTTT
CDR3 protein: CASSGHSTEPTDTQYF

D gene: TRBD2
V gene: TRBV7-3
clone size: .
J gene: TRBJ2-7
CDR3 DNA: TGTGCCAGCAGCCCTAGCGGGGGCCACGAGCAGTACTTC
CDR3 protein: CASSPSGGHEQYF

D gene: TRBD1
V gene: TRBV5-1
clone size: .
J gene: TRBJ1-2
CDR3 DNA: TGCGCCAGCAGCAGCCGGGACAGTGGAGTAGGCTACACCTTC
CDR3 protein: CASSSRDSGVGYTF

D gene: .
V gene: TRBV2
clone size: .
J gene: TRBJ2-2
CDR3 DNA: TGTGCCAGCAGGCAGGAAGTCGGGGAGCTGTTTTTT
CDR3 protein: CASRQEVGELFF

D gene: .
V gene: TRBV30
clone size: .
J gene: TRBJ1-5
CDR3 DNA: TGTGCCTGGAGTCCCTCGGGGAATCAGCCCCAGCATTTT
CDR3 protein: CAWSPSGNQPQHF

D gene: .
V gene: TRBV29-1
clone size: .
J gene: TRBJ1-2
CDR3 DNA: TGCACTGTTTCAGATCTTAACTATGGCTACACCTTC
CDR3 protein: CTVSDLNYGYTF

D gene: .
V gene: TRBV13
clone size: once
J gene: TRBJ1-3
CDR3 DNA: TGTGCCAGCAGCGGGGCGGGGTCTGGAAACACCATATATTTT
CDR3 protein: CASSGAGSGNTIYF

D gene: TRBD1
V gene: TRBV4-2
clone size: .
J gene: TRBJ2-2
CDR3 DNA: TGTGCCAGCAGCCAGGAGGACAGGGGGGAGGCCGGGGAGCTGTTTTTT
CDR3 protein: CASSQEDRGEAGELFF

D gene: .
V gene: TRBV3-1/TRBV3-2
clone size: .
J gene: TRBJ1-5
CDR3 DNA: TGTGCCAGCAGCCAAGATTCGCGCATCAATCAGCCCCAGCATTTT
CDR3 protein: CASSQDSRINQPQHF

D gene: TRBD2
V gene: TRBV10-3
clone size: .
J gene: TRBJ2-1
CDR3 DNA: TGTGCCATCAGTGAGTCGAACCTGGCGGGAGGCTCCTACAATGAGCAGTTCTTC
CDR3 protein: CAISESNLAGGSYNEQFF

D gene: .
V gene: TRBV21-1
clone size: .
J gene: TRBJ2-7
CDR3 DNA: TGTGCCAGCAGCCCCCAGCCAGGGGTCCCTCTCGAGCAGTACTTC
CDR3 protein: CASSPQPGVPLEQYF

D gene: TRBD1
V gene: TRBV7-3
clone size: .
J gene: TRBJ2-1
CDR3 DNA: TGTGCCAGCAGCCCCCGACAGGGGTACAATGAGCAGTTCTTC
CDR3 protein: CASSPRQGYNEQFF

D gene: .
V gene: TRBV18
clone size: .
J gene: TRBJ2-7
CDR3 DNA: TGTGCCAGCTCACCACCGACTCAAGATAACTACGAGCAGTACTTC
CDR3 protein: CASSPPTQDNYEQYF

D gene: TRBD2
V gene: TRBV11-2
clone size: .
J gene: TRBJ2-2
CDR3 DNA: TGTGCCAGCAGCCCTAACCCGCTAGCGGGATCAACCGGGGAGCTGTTTTTT
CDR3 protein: CASSPNPLAGSTGELFF

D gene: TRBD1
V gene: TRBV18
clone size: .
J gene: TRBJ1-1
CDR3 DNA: TGTGCCAGCTCATATGACAGGGACACTGAAGCTTTCTTT
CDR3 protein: CASSYDRDTEAFF

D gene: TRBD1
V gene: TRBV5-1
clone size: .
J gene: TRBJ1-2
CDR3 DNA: TGCGCCAGCAGCTTTTTAGTGGACAGGAACTATGGCTACACCTTC
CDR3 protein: CASSFLVDRNYGYTF

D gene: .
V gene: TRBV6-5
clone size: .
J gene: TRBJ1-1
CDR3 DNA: TGTGCCAGCAGCCTCCGGGACACCGTTAAAGCTTTCTTT
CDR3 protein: CASSLRDTVKAFF